This TCR beta chain is from a study of blood T cell repertoires in COVID-19. Study information: The United States, Italy and Spain were the sources of the acute and convalescent COVID-19 samples. T cells, B-cell-depleted T cells, or PBMCs supplied cDNA or gDNA.

Sequencing was performed with immunoSEQ multiplex PCR; in TCRdb, only in-frame clones are kept and a portion is missing. Altogether 50,000 to 65,000 clones are present, 89% being singletons, with the ten largest covering nearly 5%. Germline CDR1 reads ENHRY; CDR2 reads SYGVKD. The CDR3 totals 14 residues. V lost 8 bases and J lost 5, with 16 bases in between. Sequencing was performed on peripheral blood. The receptor was derived from a man aged 60 to 75 with active COVID-19. This chain joins TRBV10-3 and TRBJ1-5; D might be TRBD1 (5 bases). Here the CDR3 reads CAIATRDGHQPQHF. For the CDR3, the DNA is TGTGCCATCGCGACGCGGGACGGTCATCAGCCCCAGCATTTT.